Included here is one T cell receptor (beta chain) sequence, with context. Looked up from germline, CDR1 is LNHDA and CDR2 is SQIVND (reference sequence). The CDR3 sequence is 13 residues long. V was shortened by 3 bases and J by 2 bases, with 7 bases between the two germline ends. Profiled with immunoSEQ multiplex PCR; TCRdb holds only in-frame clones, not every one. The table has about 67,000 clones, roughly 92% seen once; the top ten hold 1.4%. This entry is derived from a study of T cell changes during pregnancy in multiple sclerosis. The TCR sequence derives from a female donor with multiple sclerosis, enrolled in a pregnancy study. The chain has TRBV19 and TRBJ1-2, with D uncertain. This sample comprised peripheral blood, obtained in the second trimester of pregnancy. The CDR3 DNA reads TGTGCCAGTAGTATCCTTTCCAACTATGGCTACACCTTC. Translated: CASSILSNYGYTF. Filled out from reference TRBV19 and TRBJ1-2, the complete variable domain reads DGGITQSPKYLFRKEGQNVTLSCEQNLNHDAMYWYRQDPGQGLRLIYYSQIVNDFQKGDIAEGYSVSREKKESFPLTVTSAQKNPTAFYLCASSILSNYGYTFGSGTRLTVV.